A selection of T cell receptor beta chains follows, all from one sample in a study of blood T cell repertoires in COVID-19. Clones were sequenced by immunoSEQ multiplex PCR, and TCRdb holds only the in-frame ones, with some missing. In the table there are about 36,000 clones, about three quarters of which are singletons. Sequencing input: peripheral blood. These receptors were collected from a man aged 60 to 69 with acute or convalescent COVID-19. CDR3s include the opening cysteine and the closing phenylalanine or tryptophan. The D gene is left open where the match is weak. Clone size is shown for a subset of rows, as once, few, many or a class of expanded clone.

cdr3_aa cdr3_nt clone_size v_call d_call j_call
CASSPRQGGEAFF TGTGCCAGCAGTCCGAGACAGGGCGGGGAAGCTTTCTTT - TRBV6-5 TRBD1 TRBJ1-1
CASSLSAGNTIYF TGTGCCAGCAGCTTAAGCGCTGGGAACACCATATATTTT - TRBV7-8 - TRBJ1-3
CASSLVGGARSPLHF TGTGCCAGCAGCTTAGTCGGGGGGGCGCGATCACCCCTCCACTTT - TRBV11-1 - TRBJ1-6
CASRDGTGGSYNSPLHF TGTGCCAGCAGAGACGGGACAGGGGGCTCCTATAATTCACCCCTCCACTTT - TRBV2 TRBD1 TRBJ1-6
CASSSGLAGFEQYF TGTGCCAGTAGTTCAGGGCTAGCGGGTTTCGAGCAGTACTTC - TRBV19 TRBD2 TRBJ2-7
CASSRAGEGTSSYEQYF TGCGCCAGCAGCCGGGCCGGGGAAGGGACTAGCAGTTACGAGCAGTACTTC few TRBV5-1 TRBD2 TRBJ2-7
CASSEVEGDTQYF TGTGCCAGCAGTGAAGTAGAGGGTGATACGCAGTATTTT few TRBV6-1 - TRBJ2-3
CASSLRLAGQNIQYF TGTGCCAGCAGCCTCCGACTAGCGGGGCAAAACATTCAGTACTTC - TRBV5-6 TRBD2 TRBJ2-4
CASSPTRQNTEAFF TGTGCCAGCTCCCCAACGAGGCAGAACACTGAAGCTTTCTTT - TRBV18 - TRBJ1-1
CASRRQGTYEQYF TGTGCCAGCAGACGACAGGGTACCTACGAGCAGTACTTC - TRBV27 TRBD1 TRBJ2-7
CASRATDTQYF TGTGCCAGCAGGGCCACCGATACGCAGTATTTT - TRBV6-5 - TRBJ2-3
CASSPPLTGGSPYSNQPQHF TGTGCCAGCTCACCACCTCTAACAGGGGGCTCTCCCTATAGCAATCAGCCCCAGCATTTT - TRBV18 TRBD1 TRBJ1-5
CATSGPSGRAPDTQYF TGTGCCACCAGTGGACCGAGCGGGAGGGCCCCAGATACGCAGTATTTT - TRBV24-1 TRBD2 TRBJ2-3
CSAGDTEAFF TGCAGCGCTGGAGACACTGAAGCTTTCTTT once TRBV29-1 - TRBJ1-1
CASSRLTTYEQYF TGCGCCAGCAGCCGACTAACCACCTACGAGCAGTACTTC once TRBV5-1 - TRBJ2-7
CASSLGQGERNTIYF TGTGCCAGCAGCTTGGGACAGGGGGAACGAAACACCATATATTTT - TRBV5-4 TRBD1 TRBJ1-3
CASTIWTVPTDTQYF TGTGCCAGTACCATTTGGACAGTCCCCACAGATACGCAGTATTTT - TRBV19 - TRBJ2-3
CASSPELAVNEQFF TGTGCCAGCTCACCAGAACTAGCGGTTAATGAGCAGTTCTTC - TRBV18 TRBD2 TRBJ2-1
CAWRRGGEAFF TGTGCCTGGAGGAGAGGGGGTGAGGCTTTCTTT - TRBV30 - TRBJ1-1
CASVETSDVDEQFF TGCGCCAGCGTCGAGACTAGCGATGTAGATGAGCAGTTCTTC - TRBV10-2 TRBD2 TRBJ2-1
CASSLDSYTGELFF TGTGCCAGCAGCCTAGACAGTTACACCGGGGAGCTGTTTTTT - TRBV7-2 - TRBJ2-2
CSASPGVNQPQHF TGCAGTGCTAGTCCAGGGGTCAATCAGCCCCAGCATTTT many TRBV20-1 - TRBJ1-5
CASSLGGTSGMSWETQYF TGTGCCAGCAGTTTAGGTGGTACTAGCGGGATGAGTTGGGAGACCCAGTACTTC - TRBV27 TRBD2 TRBJ2-5
CASSLHSFDSTDTQYF TGTGCCAGCAGCTTACATAGCTTCGATAGCACAGATACGCAGTATTTT - TRBV11-2 - TRBJ2-3
CASSLSKEGGEQYF TGTGCCAGCAGCTTGAGTAAGGAAGGCGGCGAGCAGTACTTC - TRBV5-5 - TRBJ2-7
CASSLGGNEQFF TGTGCCAGTAGTTTGGGGGGGAATGAGCAGTTCTTC - TRBV19 TRBD2 TRBJ2-1
CASGPSPGTSYNEQFF TGTGCCAGCGGGCCCTCACCCGGGACATCCTACAATGAGCAGTTCTTC - TRBV11-3 - TRBJ2-1
CASSQDPRQDYTEAFF TGCGCCAGCAGCCAAGATCCCCGACAGGACTACACTGAAGCTTTCTTT - TRBV4-1 - TRBJ1-1
CASSLGGTQPQHF TGTGCCAGCAGTTTAGGGGGGACTCAGCCCCAGCATTTT - TRBV28 - TRBJ1-5
CASSVVAGGETQYF TGTGCCAGCAGTGTAGTGGCAGGGGGAGAGACCCAGTACTTC - TRBV27 TRBD1 TRBJ2-5
CASSEWGYEQGYTEAFF TGCGCCAGCAGTGAGTGGGGTTACGAACAGGGGTACACTGAAGCTTTCTTT few TRBV10-2 TRBD1 TRBJ1-1
CASSRTSGTGELFF TGTGCCAGCAGTCGGACTAGCGGCACCGGGGAGCTGTTTTTT - TRBV2 TRBD2 TRBJ2-2
CASSQLGTSGRNEQFF TGTGCCAGCAGCCAATTAGGGACTAGCGGGAGAAATGAGCAGTTCTTC - TRBV27 TRBD2 TRBJ2-1
CATWGQSLYGYTF TGTGCCACTTGGGGACAGAGCCTCTATGGCTACACCTTC once TRBV6-5 TRBD1 TRBJ1-2
CASSQAGTASYNEQFF TGTGCCAGCAGCCAAGCAGGGACAGCGTCGTACAATGAGCAGTTCTTC - TRBV4-2 TRBD1 TRBJ2-1